A selection of T cell receptor beta chains follows, all from one sample in a study of cytomegalovirus exposure and HLA in healthy donors. The protocol was immunoSEQ multiplex PCR, while the TCRdb copy is restricted to in-frame clones and leaves out a portion. This table has approximately 150,000 clones, 60% to 80% appearing once. Material for sequencing was PBMCs. These receptors came from a male donor in good health and CMV-seronegative. CDR3s include the opening cysteine and the closing phenylalanine or tryptophan. A D gene is named only where the DNA matches it firmly. Where a row states a size, it is once, few, many or the class of an expanded clone; other rows omit it.

NA TRBJ2-7 TRBV7-9 TRBD2 CASSFLGTTYEQYF TGTGCCAGCAGCTTTCTCGGGACTACCTACGAGCAGTACTTC
NA TRBJ1-5 TRBV5-6 NA CASGEGPYSNQPQHF TGTGCCAGTGGGGAGGGGCCCTATAGCAATCAGCCCCAGCATTTT
NA TRBJ2-7 TRBV5-1 NA CASSSPGGQYEQYF TGCGCCAGCAGCTCCCCAGGGGGGCAATACGAGCAGTACTTC
once TRBJ1-5 TRBV18 NA CASSPRGDQPQHF TGTGCCAGCTCACCCCGGGGGGATCAGCCCCAGCATTTT
NA TRBJ2-3 TRBV7-9 TRBD2 CASTPGGSPTQYF TGTGCCAGCACCCCGGGGGGGAGTCCTACGCAGTATTTT
NA TRBJ1-2 TRBV5-6 NA CASSGRAQGYTF TGTGCCAGCAGCGGCAGGGCTCAGGGCTACACCTTC
NA TRBJ2-5 TRBV5-1 TRBD1 CASSLAGTEETQYF TGCGCCAGCAGCTTGGCCGGGACAGAAGAGACCCAGTACTTC
few TRBJ2-2 TRBV7-2 NA CASSLAFGGAANTGELFF TGTGCCAGCAGCTTAGCATTTGGGGGGGCCGCGAACACCGGGGAGCTGTTTTTT
NA TRBJ2-7 TRBV6-1 TRBD2 CASSQVASGSSYEQYF TGTGCCAGCAGTCAAGTGGCTAGCGGGAGCTCCTACGAGCAGTACTTC
NA TRBJ1-3 TRBV6-1 NA CAGRGGNSGNTIYF TGTGCCGGCAGAGGCGGAAACTCTGGAAACACCATATATTTT
NA TRBJ2-1 TRBV11-1 TRBD2 CASSADTSGGTYNEQFF TGTGCCAGCAGCGCGGATACTAGCGGAGGGACCTACAATGAGCAGTTCTTC
NA TRBJ1-5 TRBV19 NA CASSIRGIQPQHF TGTGCCAGTAGTATCCGGGGGATTCAGCCCCAGCATTTT
NA TRBJ1-2 TRBV5-5 NA CASSVGSSAYGYTF TGTGCCAGCAGCGTCGGGTCGTCTGCTTATGGCTACACCTTC
NA TRBJ1-1 TRBV7-6 TRBD1 CASSLRTGQNTEAFF TGTGCCAGCAGCTTGCGGACAGGACAGAACACTGAAGCTTTCTTT
NA TRBJ2-3 TRBV10-2 TRBD1 CASTTGGDTQYF TGCGCCAGCACCACAGGGGGAGATACGCAGTATTTT
NA TRBJ2-1 TRBV11-2 NA CASTPEATLALDEQFF TGTGCCAGCACCCCCGAGGCGACGCTAGCTCTCGATGAGCAGTTCTTC
NA TRBJ1-5 TRBV18 TRBD1 CASSPYPGQGDQPQHF TGTGCCAGCTCACCCTATCCGGGACAGGGGGATCAGCCCCAGCATTTT
NA TRBJ2-3 TRBV9 TRBD2 CASSVGTSGGSTDTQYF TGTGCCAGCAGCGTAGGGACTAGCGGGGGGTCCACAGATACGCAGTATTTT
NA TRBJ1-4 TRBV27 NA CASSLLQANEKLFF TGTGCCAGCAGTTTATTGCAGGCTAATGAAAAACTGTTTTTT
NA TRBJ2-1 TRBV4-2 TRBD2 CASSQEGSGRAYNEQFF TGTGCCAGCAGCCAAGAAGGTAGCGGGAGAGCCTACAATGAGCAGTTCTTC
NA TRBJ2-5 TRBV25-1 NA CASRGGGYQETQYF TGTGCCAGCAGGGGAGGGGGGTACCAAGAGACCCAGTACTTC
few TRBJ2-1 TRBV7-2 NA CASSLGHLYNEQFF TGTGCCAGCAGCTTAGGACACCTATACAATGAGCAGTTCTTC
few TRBJ2-7 TRBV6-5 TRBD2 CASSSPSLAGYEQYF TGTGCCAGCAGTTCCCCCTCTCTAGCGGGCTACGAGCAGTACTTC
NA TRBJ2-2 TRBV28 NA CASSPITGELFF TGTGCCAGCAGTCCTATCACCGGGGAGCTGTTTTTT
NA TRBJ2-7 TRBV15 TRBD1 CATSRPGQGIPGEQYF TGTGCCACCAGCAGACCGGGACAGGGGATTCCTGGCGAGCAGTACTTC
NA TRBJ1-1 TRBV5-1 NA CASSPWGETAPRTITEAFF TGCGCCAGCAGCCCTTGGGGGGAGACAGCCCCTCGAACAATCACTGAAGCTTTCTTT
NA TRBJ2-7 TRBV2 NA CASSRGREQYF TGTGCCAGCAGTAGGGGCAGGGAGCAGTACTTC
NA TRBJ2-5 TRBV18 NA CASSPRRVREETQYF TGTGCCAGCTCACCCCGCAGGGTTCGTGAAGAGACCCAGTACTTC
NA TRBJ2-5 TRBV7-9 TRBD2 CASSPARGGVETQYF TGTGCCAGCAGCCCAGCCCGGGGGGGCGTTGAGACCCAGTACTTC
NA TRBJ1-3 TRBV30 NA CAWNRNGLSGNTIYF TGTGCCTGGAACAGAAATGGACTCTCTGGAAACACCATATATTTT
NA TRBJ2-1 TRBV5-6 TRBD1 CASSSGTGMNEQFF TGTGCCAGCAGCTCCGGGACAGGGATGAATGAGCAGTTCTTC
few TRBJ2-1 TRBV9 TRBD1 CASSPRGQGYNEQFF TGTGCCAGCAGTCCTAGGGGACAGGGGTACAATGAGCAGTTCTTC
NA TRBJ2-1 TRBV5-4 TRBD1 CASSQEQGWNEQFF TGTGCCAGCAGCCAGGAACAGGGGTGGAATGAGCAGTTCTTC
few TRBJ2-7 TRBV18 NA CASSPPLTSSYEQYF TGTGCCAGCTCACCACCCCTGACTAGCTCCTACGAGCAGTACTTC
NA TRBJ1-1 TRBV7-9 NA CASSSTGGYTIEAFF TGTGCCAGCAGCTCGACGGGGGGCTATACAATTGAAGCTTTCTTT
NA TRBJ2-1 TRBV29-1 TRBD1 CSVGAGGRDEQFF TGCAGCGTTGGGGCAGGGGGCCGGGATGAGCAGTTCTTC
NA TRBJ1-4 TRBV30 NA CAWSPRYGQPNEKLFF TGTGCCTGGAGTCCCCGATACGGACAGCCTAATGAAAAACTGTTTTTT
NA TRBJ1-5 TRBV6-5 NA CASSYDRSLNQPQHF TGTGCCAGCAGTTACGACAGGAGCCTCAATCAGCCCCAGCATTTT
NA TRBJ2-3 TRBV10-3 TRBD2 CAIRAGSSGNTDTQYF TGTGCCATCAGGGCCGGTTCTAGCGGGAACACAGATACGCAGTATTTT
few TRBJ2-1 TRBV6-1 TRBD2 CASSEPSLLAGEYNEQFF TGTGCCAGCAGTGAGCCCTCCTTACTAGCGGGGGAGTACAATGAGCAGTTCTTC
NA TRBJ2-7 TRBV5-1 TRBD1 CASSPGTGVNEQYF TGCGCCAGCAGCCCGGGGACAGGAGTGAACGAGCAGTACTTC
NA TRBJ1-2 TRBV9 NA CASSVGEGSTIRYTF TGTGCCAGCAGCGTAGGGGAGGGTTCGACTATCCGCTACACCTTC
NA TRBJ1-2 TRBV30 NA CAWSQGVRMGRYTF TGTGCCTGGAGTCAAGGGGTCCGTATGGGGCGCTACACCTTC
once TRBJ2-7 TRBV5-1 TRBD1 CASSLGRGEQYF TGCGCCAGCAGCCTAGGCAGGGGGGAGCAGTACTTC
NA TRBJ1-1 TRBV5-1 NA CASSLGSGRTEAFF TGCGCCAGCAGCTTGGGTTCCGGGAGGACTGAAGCTTTCTTT
NA TRBJ1-1 TRBV12-5 TRBD1 CASGRDRGEAFF TGTGCTAGTGGTAGGGACAGGGGGGAAGCTTTCTTT
NA TRBJ2-1 TRBV5-4 TRBD2 CASSPAGGARNEQFF TGTGCCAGCAGCCCGGCCGGGGGGGCCCGCAATGAGCAGTTCTTC
NA TRBJ2-1 TRBV7-2 NA CASSLAGAKGNEQFF TGTGCCAGCAGCTTAGCGGGGGCCAAAGGGAATGAGCAGTTCTTC
few TRBJ2-5 TRBV4-3 TRBD2 CASSQDIASGGETQYF TGCGCCAGCAGCCAAGATATCGCTAGCGGGGGCGAGACCCAGTACTTC
NA TRBJ2-5 TRBV7-2 TRBD2 CASSSTSGGLQTQYF TGTGCCAGCAGCTCTACTAGCGGGGGGTTACAGACCCAGTACTTC